The T cell receptor beta chain described here comes from a study of blood T cell repertoires in COVID-19. Turning to the study itself: Samples taken during acute and convalescent COVID-19 were collected in the United States, Italy and Spain. Sources were T cells, B-cell-depleted T cells, or PBMCs; the material itself was cDNA or gDNA.

The CDR3 spans 17 residues. V was cut by 4 bases and J by 7 bases, with 23 bases left in between. CDR1 and CDR2 (germline): LNHNV, YYDKDF (reference sequence). Repertoires were generated with immunoSEQ multiplex PCR, while TCRdb's copy carries only in-frame clones and drops some. The sample carries 400,000 or so clones, around 89% recorded once. This clone appeared once. The V gene is TRBV15, the J gene TRBJ2-1; maybe TRBD1 (6 bases). The specimen sequenced was PBMCs or T cells enriched from blood (not recorded which). This sequence was found in a man aged 30-40 years who had recovered from COVID-19. CDR3 bases: TGTGCCACCAGCACTCACCGGGACACTTTAGAGAGAAATGAGCAGTTCTTC. This encodes CATSTHRDTLERNEQFF.